The next 16 T cell receptor beta chains were all read from a single sample in a study of blood T cells in healthy people across ages. The use of a sample-barcoded 5' primer and a J-beta primer mix characterized a second PCR of roughly 6 to 11 cycles. TCRdb passed the 5' RACE reads through MiXCR, listing each CDR3 protein once. The sample lists approximately 880,000 distinct CDR3 sequences; 48% were seen once. Sample: blood. All receptors derive from a man aged 25-45 years in good health.

This clonotype was observed a few times. The chain recombines TRBV20-1 with TRBJ2-7; 9 nucleotides match TRBD1. The CDR3 length is 16 residues. The trim removed 1 base at V and 7 bases at J, leaving 14 bases unmatched. Germline CDR1 DFQATT, CDR2 SNEGSKA (reference sequence). CDR3 nucleotides: TGCAGTGCTAGAGGACTACAGGGGGCCCCTATAGGGGAGCAGTACTTC. Amino acid sequence: CSARGLQGAPIGEQYF.

This clonotype is a singleton in its sample. V and J are TRBV7-2 and TRBJ2-3, with TRBD2 matching over 7 bases. After removal of 8 bases from V and 1 base from J, the junction contained 6 bases not matched to a gene. The germline gives CDR1 SGHTA, CDR2 FQGNSA. The CDR3 extends over 14 amino acids. CDR3 in amino acids: CASGVAGGTDTQYF. CDR3 in DNA: TGTGCCAGCGGTGTAGCGGGCGGCACAGATACGCAGTATTTT.

The V call is TRBV7-2, the J call TRBJ2-7; 7 nucleotides align to TRBD2. The CDR3 spans 16 residues. V was clipped by 1 base and J by 0 bases; unmatched bases: 6. CDR1 and CDR2 (germline): SGHTA, FQGNSA. CDR3 in amino acids: CASSLESGGYSYEQYF. The CDR3 nucleotides are TGTGCCAGCAGCTTAGAGTCCGGGGGGTACTCCTACGAGCAGTACTTC.

J is TRBJ1-2 and V is TRBV5-1, with TRBD1 matching 9 bases. V was clipped by 4 bases and J by 0 bases; unmatched bases: 13. Per germline, CDR1 SGHRS and CDR2 YFSETQ. The CDR3 loop spans 18 amino acids. The CDR3, as DNA: TGCGCCAGCAGCCCTAACACCGGGACAGGGACCGCTAACTATGGCTACACCTTC. This translates into CASSPNTGTGTANYGYTF.

This sequence joins TRBV4-1 and TRBJ1-1; tentative D call: TRBD1 (5 bases). Germline values: CDR1 MGHRA, CDR2 YSYEKL. Trimming removed 2 bases at V and 1 base at J, with 11 bases between. The CDR3 consists of 15 residues. CDR3 DNA sequence: TGCGCCAGCAGCCAATCTGACAGAGGGAACACTGAAGCTTTCTTT. Its protein is CASSQSDRGNTEAFF.

The chain recombines TRBV4-1 with TRBJ1-4, with a possible D match to TRBD1 (5 bases). This CDR3 comprises 14 residues. The germline V gene encodes CDR1 MGHRA and CDR2 YSYEKL. Trimming removed 3 bases at V and 3 bases at J, with 8 bases between. CDR3 amino acids: CASSQRGANEKLFF. CDR3 bases: TGCGCCAGCAGCCAGCGGGGGGCTAATGAAAAACTGTTTTTT.

The V gene is TRBV5-1, the J gene TRBJ2-3; no clear D gene. The V gene lost 8 bases and the J gene lost 5 bases, with 15 bases spanning the gap. The CDR3 is made up of 13 amino acids. Germline CDR1 SGHRS, CDR2 YFSETQ. The CDR3 spells CASTLGSGDTQYF. The DNA for the CDR3 is TGCGCCAGTACGCTGGGTTCGGGAGATACGCAGTATTTT.

This clonotype has more than one count but fewer than ten. V and J are TRBV2 and TRBJ2-7; the match to TRBD2 covers 8 bases. Germline V gene data show CDR1 as SNHLY and CDR2 as FYNNEI. CDR3 size: 14 residues. Losses at the gene ends were 4 bases for V and 2 bases for J; bases not matched to a gene: 4. CDR3 sequence reads: CASSAGRGAYEQYF. The DNA of the CDR3 is TGTGCCAGCAGTGCCGGGCGGGGGGCCTACGAGCAGTACTTC.

This clonotype was picked up a small number of times. The rearrangement uses TRBV27 and TRBJ1-5; D gene ambiguous. Germline assignment: CDR1 MNHEY and CDR2 SMNVEV (reference sequence). The CDR3 is made up of 14 amino acids. The ends were cut back, 2 bases at V and 5 bases at J, with 10 bases in the middle. CDR3 in DNA: TGTGCCAGCAGTTTAGAGAATGCGCATCAGCCCCAGCATTTT. It codes for CASSLENAHQPQHF.

This chain uses TRBV30 with TRBJ1-2, with D uncertain. V was cut by 7 bases and J by 8 bases, with 23 bases left in between. The CDR3 runs to 14 residues. The germline V gene encodes CDR1 GTSNPN and CDR2 SVGIG (reference sequence). The CDR3 is CASNGSPRGGGYTF. As DNA, the CDR3 is TGTGCCTCCAACGGTAGTCCTCGGGGAGGGGGCTACACCTTC.

In its sample, this clonotype was seen a few times. The CDR3 DNA is TGTGCCAGCAGCGCTACAGGGTCCTACGAGCAGTACTTC. Protein product: CASSATGSYEQYF. The chain is built from TRBV7-9 and TRBJ2-7; D possibly corresponds to TRBD1 (6 bases). Germline V gene lookup returns CDR1 SEHNR and CDR2 FQNEAQ (reference sequence). Trimming removed 5 bases from V and 1 base from J, with 9 bases in between. The CDR3 is 13 residues long.

J is TRBJ2-3 and V is TRBV20-1; TRBD2 agrees at 9 bases. Germline CDR1 reads DFQATT; CDR2 reads SNEGSKA (reference sequence). Germline trimming cut 3 bases from V and 1 base from J; bases unmatched to any gene: 5. CDR3 length equals 15 residues. As DNA, the CDR3 is TGCAGTGCTAGGGAAGCGGGAGGCGGCACAGATACGCAGTATTTT. It yields the protein CSAREAGGGTDTQYF.

The chain links TRBV4-3 to TRBJ2-3; TRBD1 aligns across 9 bases. Losses at the gene ends were 1 base for V and 5 bases for J; bases not matched to a gene: 4. Germline CDR1 is LGHNA and CDR2 is YSLEER. This CDR3 contains 15 residues. CDR3 sequence reads: CASSQGTGEQDTQYF. The CDR3 nucleotides are TGCGCCAGCAGCCAAGGGACAGGGGAACAAGATACGCAGTATTTT.

The chain uses TRBV5-1 and TRBJ2-3, with D possibly TRBD1 on 5 matching bases. This CDR3 contains 13 residues. Trimming shortened V by 3 bases and J by 4 bases, and 9 bases separated the two germline ends. Germline loops: CDR1 SGHRS, CDR2 YFSETQ. Here the CDR3 DNA reads TGCGCCAGCAGCTCCAGGGTTGCAGATACGCAGTATTTT. It is translated as CASSSRVADTQYF.

The V gene is TRBV28, the J gene TRBJ2-5; tentative D call: TRBD1 (5 bases). The J call may be incorrect, as the DNA end agrees better with TRBJ2-7. The CDR3 loop spans 14 amino acids. CDR1 is MDHEN and CDR2 is SYDVKM in the germline V gene. CDR3 DNA sequence: TGTGCCAGCAGTACCGGACAACAGGCCTACGAGCAGTACTTC. Amino acid sequence: CASSTGQQAYEQYF.

J is TRBJ2-5 and V is TRBV28; 8 positions match TRBD2. From germline, CDR1 is MDHEN and CDR2 SYDVKM. This CDR3 has 17 amino acids. V dropped 5 bases and J dropped 2; count of bases not matched to a gene: 13. The chain's CDR3 is CASSPGRRGGFQETQYF. The CDR3 nucleotides read TGTGCCAGCAGTCCGGGGAGGCGCGGGGGGTTTCAAGAGACCCAGTACTTC.